These 5 T cell receptor beta chains share one sample of origin, sequenced in a study of blood T cell repertoires in COVID-19. Sequencing was performed with immunoSEQ multiplex PCR; in TCRdb, only in-frame clones are kept and a portion is missing. The sample records roughly 77,000 clones, more than 80% being singletons. The sample comprised peripheral blood. The receptors stem from a woman older than 75 with active COVID-19.

The chain carries TRBV6-2 or TRBV6-3 and TRBJ2-5, with D unclear. The CDR3 is made up of 14 amino acids. CDR1 MNHEY and CDR2 SVGEGT come from the germline V gene. V was trimmed by 6 bases and J by 4 bases, leaving 15 bases between them. In nucleotides, the CDR3 is TGTGCCAGCAGCAAGTTAGTGCCCCGAGAGACCCAGTACTTC. Residues: CASSKLVPRETQYF.

This clone was observed a single time. This chain links TRBV28 with TRBJ2-7, with D tentatively TRBD2 (6 bases). Trimming pared 4 bases from V and 6 bases from J, leaving 10 bases between. Germline assignment: CDR1 MDHEN and CDR2 SYDVKM. This CDR3 is built from 12 residues. CDR3 loop: CASSSTRLEQYF. The CDR3 nucleotides are TGTGCCAGCAGTTCGACTAGGCTCGAGCAGTACTTC.

V gene TRBV28 combines with J gene TRBJ2-3; D is undetermined. This CDR3 region has 15 residues. Germline values: CDR1 MDHEN, CDR2 SYDVKM. Trimming removed 2 bases from V and 0 bases from J, with 9 bases in between. The CDR3 sequence: CASSLPSTSTDTQYF. CDR3 nucleotides: TGTGCCAGCAGTTTACCATCAACTAGCACAGATACGCAGTATTTT.

The chain links TRBV4-2 to TRBJ2-7, with 12 bases matching TRBD2. The CDR3 sequence is 16 residues long. V gave up 0 bases and J gave up 5 bases; unmatched junction bases: 5. Per the germline V gene, CDR1 is LGHNA and CDR2 is YNFKEQ. DNA of the CDR3: TGTGCCAGCAGCCAAGATTTGAGACTAGCGGGAGACGAGCAGTACTTC. It encodes CASSQDLRLAGDEQYF.

This sequence joins TRBV7-2 and TRBJ1-1, with 9 bases aligning to TRBD1. The CDR3 is 17 residues long. The J segment lost 5 bases and the V segment lost 5 bases, leaving 15 bases of the junction unmatched. The germline V gene encodes CDR1 SGHTA and CDR2 FQGNSA. CDR3 nucleotides: TGTGCCAGCAGCCCGACCCGTTCTGACAGGGGGGGAACTGAAGCTTTCTTT. It codes for CASSPTRSDRGGTEAFF.